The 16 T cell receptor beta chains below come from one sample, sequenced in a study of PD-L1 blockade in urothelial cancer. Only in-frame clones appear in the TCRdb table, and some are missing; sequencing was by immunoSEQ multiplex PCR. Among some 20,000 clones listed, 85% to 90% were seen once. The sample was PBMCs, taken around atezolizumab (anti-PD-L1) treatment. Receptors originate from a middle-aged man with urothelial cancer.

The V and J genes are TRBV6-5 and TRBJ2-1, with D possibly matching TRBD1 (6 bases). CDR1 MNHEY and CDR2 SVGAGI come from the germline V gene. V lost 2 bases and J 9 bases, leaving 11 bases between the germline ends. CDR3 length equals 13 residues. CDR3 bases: TGTGCCAGCAGTTACCCTAGGGGGACTGAGCAGTTCTTC. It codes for CASSYPRGTEQFF.

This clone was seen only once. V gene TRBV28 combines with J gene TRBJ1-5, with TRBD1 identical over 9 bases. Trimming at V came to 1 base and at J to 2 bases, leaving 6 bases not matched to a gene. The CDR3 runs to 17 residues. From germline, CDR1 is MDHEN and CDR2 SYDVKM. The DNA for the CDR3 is TGTGCCAGCAGTTTATTCCCGACAGGGGGAGGCAATCAGCCCCAGCATTTT. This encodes CASSLFPTGGGNQPQHF.

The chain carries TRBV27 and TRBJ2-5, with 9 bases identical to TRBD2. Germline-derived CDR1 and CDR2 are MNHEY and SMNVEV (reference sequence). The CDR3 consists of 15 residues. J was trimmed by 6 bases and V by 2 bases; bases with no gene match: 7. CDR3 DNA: TGTGCCAGCAGTTTAGCGGGGGGGCAGGAGAAGACCCAGTACTTC. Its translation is CASSLAGGQEKTQYF.

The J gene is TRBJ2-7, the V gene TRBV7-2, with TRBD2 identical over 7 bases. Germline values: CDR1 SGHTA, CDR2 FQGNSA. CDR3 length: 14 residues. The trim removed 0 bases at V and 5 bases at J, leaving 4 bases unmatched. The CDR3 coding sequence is TGTGCCAGCAGCTTAGCGGGAGGGCCCCACGAGCAGTACTTC. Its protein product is CASSLAGGPHEQYF.

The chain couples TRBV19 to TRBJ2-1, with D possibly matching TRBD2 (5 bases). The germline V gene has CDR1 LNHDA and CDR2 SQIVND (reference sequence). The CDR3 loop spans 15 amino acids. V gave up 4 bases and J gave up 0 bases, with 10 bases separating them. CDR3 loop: CASSRKGSSYNEQFF. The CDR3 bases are TGTGCCAGTAGTAGGAAAGGGAGCTCCTACAATGAGCAGTTCTTC.

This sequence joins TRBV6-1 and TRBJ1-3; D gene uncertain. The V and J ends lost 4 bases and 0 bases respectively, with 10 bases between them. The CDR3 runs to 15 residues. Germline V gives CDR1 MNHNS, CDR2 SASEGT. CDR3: CASSVVGDSGNTIYF. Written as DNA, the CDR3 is TGTGCCAGCAGTGTAGTAGGAGACTCTGGAAACACCATATATTTT.

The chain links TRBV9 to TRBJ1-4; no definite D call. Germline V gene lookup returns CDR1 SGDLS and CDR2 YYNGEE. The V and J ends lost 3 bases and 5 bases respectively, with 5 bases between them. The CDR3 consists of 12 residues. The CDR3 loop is CASSGRNEKLFF. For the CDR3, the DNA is TGTGCCAGCAGCGGCAGAAATGAAAAACTGTTTTTT.

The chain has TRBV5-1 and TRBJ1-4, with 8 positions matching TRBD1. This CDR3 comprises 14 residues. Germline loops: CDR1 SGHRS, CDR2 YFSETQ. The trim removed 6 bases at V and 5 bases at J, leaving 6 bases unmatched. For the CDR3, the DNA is TGCGCCAGCAAGCGTAGGGACAGGAATGAAAAACTGTTTTTT. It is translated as CASKRRDRNEKLFF.

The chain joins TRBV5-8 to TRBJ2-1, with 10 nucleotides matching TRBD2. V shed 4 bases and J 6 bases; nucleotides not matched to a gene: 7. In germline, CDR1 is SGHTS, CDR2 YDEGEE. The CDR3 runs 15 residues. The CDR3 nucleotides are TGTGCCAGCAGCCTCAGCGGGGGGGGTCGCAATGAGCAGTTCTTC. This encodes CASSLSGGGRNEQFF.

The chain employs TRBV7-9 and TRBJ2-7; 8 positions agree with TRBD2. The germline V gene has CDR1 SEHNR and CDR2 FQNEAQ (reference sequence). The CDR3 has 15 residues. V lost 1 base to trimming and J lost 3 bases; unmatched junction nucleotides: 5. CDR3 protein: CASSLVLAGRYEQYF. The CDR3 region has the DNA TGTGCCAGCAGCTTAGTGCTAGCGGGCCGCTACGAGCAGTACTTC.

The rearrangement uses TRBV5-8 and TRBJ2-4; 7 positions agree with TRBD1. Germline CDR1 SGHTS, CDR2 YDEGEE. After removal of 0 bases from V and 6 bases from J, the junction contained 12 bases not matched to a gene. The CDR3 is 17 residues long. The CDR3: CASSLDRGRGSGNIQYF. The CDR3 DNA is TGTGCCAGCAGCTTGGATAGAGGCAGGGGGAGTGGAAACATTCAGTACTTC. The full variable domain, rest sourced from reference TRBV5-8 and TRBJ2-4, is EAGVTQSPTHLIKTRGQQATLRCSPISGHTSVYWYQQALGLGLQFLLWYDEGEERNRGNFPPRFSGRQFPNYSSELNVNALELEDSALYLCASSLDRGRGSGNIQYFGAGTRLSVL.

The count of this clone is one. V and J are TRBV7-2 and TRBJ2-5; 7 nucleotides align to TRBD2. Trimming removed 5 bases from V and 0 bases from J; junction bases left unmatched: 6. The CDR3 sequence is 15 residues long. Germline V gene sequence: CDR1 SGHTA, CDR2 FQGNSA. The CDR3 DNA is TGTGCCAGCAGCGGGCTAGCGGAGTACCAAGAGACCCAGTACTTC. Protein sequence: CASSGLAEYQETQYF.

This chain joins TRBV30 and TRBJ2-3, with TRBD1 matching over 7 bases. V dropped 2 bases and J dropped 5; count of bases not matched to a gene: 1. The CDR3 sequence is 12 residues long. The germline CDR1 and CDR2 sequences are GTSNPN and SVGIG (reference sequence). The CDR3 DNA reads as TGTGCCTGGAGTCACAGGGGAGATACGCAGTATTTT. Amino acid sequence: CAWSHRGDTQYF.

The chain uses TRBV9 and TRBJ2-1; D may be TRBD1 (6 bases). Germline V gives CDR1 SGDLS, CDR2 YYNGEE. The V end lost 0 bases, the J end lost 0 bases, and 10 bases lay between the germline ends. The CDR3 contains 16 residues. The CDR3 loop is CASSVGGRSSYNEQFF. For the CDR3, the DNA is TGTGCCAGCAGCGTAGGGGGGCGTAGCTCCTACAATGAGCAGTTCTTC.

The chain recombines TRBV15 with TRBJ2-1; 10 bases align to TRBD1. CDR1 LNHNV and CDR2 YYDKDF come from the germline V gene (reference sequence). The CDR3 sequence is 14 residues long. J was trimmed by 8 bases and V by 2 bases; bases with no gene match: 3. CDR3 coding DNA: TGTGCCACCAGCAGATCGGACAGGGGGGATGAGCAGTTCTTC. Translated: CATSRSDRGDEQFF.

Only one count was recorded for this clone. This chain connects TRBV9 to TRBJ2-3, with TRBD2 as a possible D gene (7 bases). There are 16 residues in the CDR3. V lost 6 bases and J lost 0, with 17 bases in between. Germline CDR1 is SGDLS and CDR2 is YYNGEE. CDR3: CASTNSKGGSTDTQYF. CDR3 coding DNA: TGTGCCAGCACCAACTCCAAGGGGGGGAGCACAGATACGCAGTATTTT.